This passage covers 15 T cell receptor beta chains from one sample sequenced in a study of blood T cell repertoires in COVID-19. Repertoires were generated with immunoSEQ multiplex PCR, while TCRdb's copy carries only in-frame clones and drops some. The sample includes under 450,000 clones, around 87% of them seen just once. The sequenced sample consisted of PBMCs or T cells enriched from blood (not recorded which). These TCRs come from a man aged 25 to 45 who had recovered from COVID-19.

CDR3 sequence reads: CASSFGLAGTGELFF. Here the CDR3 DNA reads TGTGCCAGCAGCTTCGGACTAGCGGGGACCGGGGAGCTGTTTTTT. The V gene is TRBV11-2, the J gene TRBJ2-2; 12 bases are shared with TRBD2. The ends lost 3 bases at V and 5 bases at J; junction bases unmatched: 1. This CDR3 spans 15 amino acids. The germline V gene has CDR1 SGHAT and CDR2 FQNNGV.

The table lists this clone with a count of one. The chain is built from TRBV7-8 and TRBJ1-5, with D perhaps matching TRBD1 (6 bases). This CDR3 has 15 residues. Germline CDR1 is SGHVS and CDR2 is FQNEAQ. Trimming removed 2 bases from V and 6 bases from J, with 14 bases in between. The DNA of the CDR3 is TGTGCCAGCAGCTTAACGAGGGGGGGAATTCAGCCCCAGCATTTT. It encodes CASSLTRGGIQPQHF.

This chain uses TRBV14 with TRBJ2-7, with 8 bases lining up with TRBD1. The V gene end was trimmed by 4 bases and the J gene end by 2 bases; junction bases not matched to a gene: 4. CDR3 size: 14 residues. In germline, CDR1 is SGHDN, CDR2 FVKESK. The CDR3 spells CASSPPGQAYEQYF. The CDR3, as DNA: TGTGCCAGCAGCCCGCCGGGACAGGCCTACGAGCAGTACTTC. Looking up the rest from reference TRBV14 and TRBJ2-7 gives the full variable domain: EAGVTQFPSHSVIEKGQTVTLRCDPISGHDNLYWYRRVMGKEIKFLLHFVKESKQDESGMPNNRFLAERTGGTYSTLKVQPAELEDSGVYFCASSPPGQAYEQYFGPGTRLTVT.

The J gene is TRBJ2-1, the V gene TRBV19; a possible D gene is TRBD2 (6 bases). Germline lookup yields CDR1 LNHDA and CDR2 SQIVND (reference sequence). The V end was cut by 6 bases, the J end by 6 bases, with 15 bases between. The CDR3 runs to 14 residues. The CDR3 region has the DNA TGTGCCAGTAGCTGGGGGGAAGGGCTCAATGAGCAGTTCTTC. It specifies CASSWGEGLNEQFF.

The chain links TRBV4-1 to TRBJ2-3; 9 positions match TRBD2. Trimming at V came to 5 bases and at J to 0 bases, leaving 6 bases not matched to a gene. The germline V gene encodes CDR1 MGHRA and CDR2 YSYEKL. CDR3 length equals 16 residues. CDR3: CASSTRAGGSTDTQYF. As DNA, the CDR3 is TGCGCCAGCAGCACCCGAGCGGGGGGAAGCACAGATACGCAGTATTTT.

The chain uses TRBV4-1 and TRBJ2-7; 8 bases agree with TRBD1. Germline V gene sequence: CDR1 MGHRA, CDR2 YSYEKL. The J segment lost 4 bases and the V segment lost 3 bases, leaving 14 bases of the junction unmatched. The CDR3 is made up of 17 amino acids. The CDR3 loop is CASSHLLLDRAKYEQYF. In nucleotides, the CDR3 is TGCGCCAGCAGCCATCTACTCTTGGACAGGGCGAAATACGAGCAGTACTTC.

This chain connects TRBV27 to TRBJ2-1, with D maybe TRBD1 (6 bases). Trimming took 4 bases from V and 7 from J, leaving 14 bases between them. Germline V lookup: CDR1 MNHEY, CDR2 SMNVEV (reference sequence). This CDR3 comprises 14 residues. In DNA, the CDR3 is TGTGCCAGCAGTTCGAGGGGCAGGGGTAATGAGCAGTTCTTC. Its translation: CASSSRGRGNEQFF.

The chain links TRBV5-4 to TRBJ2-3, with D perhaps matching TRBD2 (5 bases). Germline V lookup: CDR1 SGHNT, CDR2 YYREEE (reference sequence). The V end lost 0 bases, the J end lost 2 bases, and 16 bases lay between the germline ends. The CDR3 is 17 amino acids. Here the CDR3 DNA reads TGTGCCAGCAGCTTGGCCACTAGAGGGCCATCCACAGATACGCAGTATTTT. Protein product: CASSLATRGPSTDTQYF.

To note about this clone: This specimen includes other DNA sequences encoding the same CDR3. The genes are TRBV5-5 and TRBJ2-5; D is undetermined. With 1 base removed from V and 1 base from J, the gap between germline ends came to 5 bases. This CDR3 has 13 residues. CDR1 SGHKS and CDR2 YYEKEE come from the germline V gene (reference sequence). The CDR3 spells CASSLYSQETQYF. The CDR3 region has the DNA TGTGCCAGCAGCTTGTACAGCCAAGAGACCCAGTACTTC.

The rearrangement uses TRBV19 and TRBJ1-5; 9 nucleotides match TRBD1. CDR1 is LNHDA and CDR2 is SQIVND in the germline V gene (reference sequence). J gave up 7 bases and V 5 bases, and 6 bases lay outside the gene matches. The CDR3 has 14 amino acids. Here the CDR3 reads CASSPGQGIQPQHF. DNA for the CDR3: TGTGCCAGTAGTCCGGGACAGGGAATACAGCCCCAGCATTTT.

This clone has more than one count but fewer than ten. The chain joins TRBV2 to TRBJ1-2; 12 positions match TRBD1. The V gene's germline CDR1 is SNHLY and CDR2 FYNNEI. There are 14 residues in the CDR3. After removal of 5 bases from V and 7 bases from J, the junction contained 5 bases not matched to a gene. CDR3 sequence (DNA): TGTGCCAGCAGTAGGCCGGGACAGGGGGCTGGCTACACCTTC. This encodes CASSRPGQGAGYTF.

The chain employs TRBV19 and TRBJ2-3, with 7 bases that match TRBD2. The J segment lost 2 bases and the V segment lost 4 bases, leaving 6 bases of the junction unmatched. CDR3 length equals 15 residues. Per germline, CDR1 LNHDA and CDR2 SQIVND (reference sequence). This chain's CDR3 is CASSNPAGTTDTQYF. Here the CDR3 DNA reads TGTGCCAGTAGTAACCCAGCGGGGACCACAGATACGCAGTATTTT.

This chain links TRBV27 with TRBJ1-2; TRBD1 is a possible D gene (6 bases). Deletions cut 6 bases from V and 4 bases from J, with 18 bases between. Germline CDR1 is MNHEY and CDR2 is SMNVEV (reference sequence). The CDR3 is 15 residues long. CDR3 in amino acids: CASRGQPTGPYGYTF. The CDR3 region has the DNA TGTGCCAGCAGAGGACAGCCGACGGGTCCCTATGGCTACACCTTC.

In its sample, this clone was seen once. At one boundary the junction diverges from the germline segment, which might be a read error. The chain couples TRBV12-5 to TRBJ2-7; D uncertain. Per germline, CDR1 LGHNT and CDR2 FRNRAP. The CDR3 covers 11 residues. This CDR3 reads CASGIHYGQYF. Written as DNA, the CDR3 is TGTGCTAGTGGAATCCACTACGGGCAGTACTTC.

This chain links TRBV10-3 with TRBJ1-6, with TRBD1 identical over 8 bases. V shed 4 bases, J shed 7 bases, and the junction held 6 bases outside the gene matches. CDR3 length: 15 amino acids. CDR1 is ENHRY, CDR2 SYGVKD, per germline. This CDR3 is CAISAGQAENSPLHF. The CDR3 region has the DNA TGTGCCATCAGTGCGGGACAGGCGGAAAATTCACCCCTCCACTTT.